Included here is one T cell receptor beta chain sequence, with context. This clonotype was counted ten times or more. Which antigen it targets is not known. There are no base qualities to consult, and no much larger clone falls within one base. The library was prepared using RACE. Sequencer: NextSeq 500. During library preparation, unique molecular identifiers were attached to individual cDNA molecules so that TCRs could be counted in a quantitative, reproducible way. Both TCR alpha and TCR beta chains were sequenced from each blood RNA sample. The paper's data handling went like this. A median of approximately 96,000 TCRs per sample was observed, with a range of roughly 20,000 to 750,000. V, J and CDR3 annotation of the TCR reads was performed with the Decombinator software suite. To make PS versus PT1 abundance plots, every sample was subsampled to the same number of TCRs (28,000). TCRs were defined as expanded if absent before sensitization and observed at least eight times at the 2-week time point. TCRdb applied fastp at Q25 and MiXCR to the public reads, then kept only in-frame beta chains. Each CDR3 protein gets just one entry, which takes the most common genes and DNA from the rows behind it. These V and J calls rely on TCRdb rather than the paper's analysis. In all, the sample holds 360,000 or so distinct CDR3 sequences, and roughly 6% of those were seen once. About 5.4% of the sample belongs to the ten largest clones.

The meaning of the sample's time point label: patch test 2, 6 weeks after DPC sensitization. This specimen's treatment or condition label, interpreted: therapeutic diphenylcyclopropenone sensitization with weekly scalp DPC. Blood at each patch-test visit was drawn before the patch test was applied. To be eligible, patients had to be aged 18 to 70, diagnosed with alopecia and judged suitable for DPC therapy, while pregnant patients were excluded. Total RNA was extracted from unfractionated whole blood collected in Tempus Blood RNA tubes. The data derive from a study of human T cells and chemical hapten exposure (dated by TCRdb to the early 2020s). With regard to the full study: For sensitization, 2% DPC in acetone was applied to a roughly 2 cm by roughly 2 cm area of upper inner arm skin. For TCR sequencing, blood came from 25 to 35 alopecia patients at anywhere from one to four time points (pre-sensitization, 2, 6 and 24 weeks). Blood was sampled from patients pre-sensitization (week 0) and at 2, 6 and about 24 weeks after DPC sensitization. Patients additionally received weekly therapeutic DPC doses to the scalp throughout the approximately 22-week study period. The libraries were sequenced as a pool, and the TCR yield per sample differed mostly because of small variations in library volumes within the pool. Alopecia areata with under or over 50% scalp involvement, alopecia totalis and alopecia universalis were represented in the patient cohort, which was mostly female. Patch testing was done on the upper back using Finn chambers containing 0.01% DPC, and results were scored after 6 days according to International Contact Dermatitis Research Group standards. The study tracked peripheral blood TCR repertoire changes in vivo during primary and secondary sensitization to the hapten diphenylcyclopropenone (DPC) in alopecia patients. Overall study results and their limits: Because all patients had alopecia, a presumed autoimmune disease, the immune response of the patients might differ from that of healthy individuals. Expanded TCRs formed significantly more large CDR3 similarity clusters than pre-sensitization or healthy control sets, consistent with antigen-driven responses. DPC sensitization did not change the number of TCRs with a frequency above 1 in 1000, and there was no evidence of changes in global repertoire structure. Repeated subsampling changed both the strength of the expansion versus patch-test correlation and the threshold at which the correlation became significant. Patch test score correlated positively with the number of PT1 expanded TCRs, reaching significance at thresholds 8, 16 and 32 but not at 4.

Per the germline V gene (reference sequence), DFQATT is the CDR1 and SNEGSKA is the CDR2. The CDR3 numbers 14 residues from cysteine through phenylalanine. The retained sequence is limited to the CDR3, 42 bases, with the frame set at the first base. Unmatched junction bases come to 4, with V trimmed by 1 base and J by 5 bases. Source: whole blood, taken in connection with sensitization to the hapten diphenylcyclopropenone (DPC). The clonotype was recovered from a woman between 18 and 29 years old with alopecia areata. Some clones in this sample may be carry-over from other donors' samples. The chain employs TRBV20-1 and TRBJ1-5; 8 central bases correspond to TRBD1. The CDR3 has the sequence CSARGGQEYQPQHF. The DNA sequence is TGCAGTGCTAGAGGGGGACAGGAGTATCAGCCCCAGCATTTT.